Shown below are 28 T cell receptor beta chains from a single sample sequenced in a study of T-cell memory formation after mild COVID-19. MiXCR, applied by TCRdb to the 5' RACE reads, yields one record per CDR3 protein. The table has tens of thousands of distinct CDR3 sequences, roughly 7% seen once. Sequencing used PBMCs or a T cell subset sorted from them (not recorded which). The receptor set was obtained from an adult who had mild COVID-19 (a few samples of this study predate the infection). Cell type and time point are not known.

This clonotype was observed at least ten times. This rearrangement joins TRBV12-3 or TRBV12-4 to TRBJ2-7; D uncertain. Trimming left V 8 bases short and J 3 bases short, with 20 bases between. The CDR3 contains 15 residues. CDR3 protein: CASSPSEQTHYEQYF. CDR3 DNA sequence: TGTGCCAGCTCACCCTCGGAGCAAACCCACTACGAGCAGTACTTC.

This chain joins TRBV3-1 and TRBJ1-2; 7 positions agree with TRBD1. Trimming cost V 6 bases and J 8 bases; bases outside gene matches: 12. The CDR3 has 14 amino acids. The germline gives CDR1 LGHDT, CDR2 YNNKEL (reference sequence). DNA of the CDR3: TGTGCCAGCAGTTCAAGCGACAGGGTGACGGGCTACACCTTC. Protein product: CASSSSDRVTGYTF.

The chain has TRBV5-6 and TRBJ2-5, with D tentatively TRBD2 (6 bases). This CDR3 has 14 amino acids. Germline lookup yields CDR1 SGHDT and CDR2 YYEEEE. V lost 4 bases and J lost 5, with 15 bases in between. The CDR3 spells CASSLLGGKETQYF. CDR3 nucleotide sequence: TGTGCCAGCAGCCTCCTTGGGGGGAAGGAGACCCAGTACTTC.

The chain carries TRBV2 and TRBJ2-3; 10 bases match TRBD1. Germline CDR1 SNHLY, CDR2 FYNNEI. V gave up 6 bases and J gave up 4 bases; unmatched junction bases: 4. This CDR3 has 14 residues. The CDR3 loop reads CASSWGQGSDTQYF. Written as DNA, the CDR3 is TGTGCCAGCAGCTGGGGACAGGGGTCAGATACGCAGTATTTT.

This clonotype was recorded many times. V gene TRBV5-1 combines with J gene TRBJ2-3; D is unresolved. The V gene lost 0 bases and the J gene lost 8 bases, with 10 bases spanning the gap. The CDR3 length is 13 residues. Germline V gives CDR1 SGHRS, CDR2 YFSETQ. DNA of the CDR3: TGCGCCAGCAGCTTGGAAATCGGGTCTACGCAGTATTTT. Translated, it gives CASSLEIGSTQYF. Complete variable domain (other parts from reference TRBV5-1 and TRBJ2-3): KAGVTQTPRYLIKTRGQQVTLSCSPISGHRSVSWYQQTPGQGLQFLFEYFSETQRNKGNFPGRFSGRQFSNSRSEMNVSTLELGDSALYLCASSLEIGSTQYFGPGTRLTVL.

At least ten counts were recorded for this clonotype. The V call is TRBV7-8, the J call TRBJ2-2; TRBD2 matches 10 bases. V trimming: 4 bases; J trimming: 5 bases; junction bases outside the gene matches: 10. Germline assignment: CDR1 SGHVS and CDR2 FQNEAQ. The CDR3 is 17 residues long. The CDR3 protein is CASSSPFSGGRTGELFF. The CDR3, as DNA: TGTGCCAGCAGCTCACCCTTTAGCGGGGGGAGAACCGGGGAGCTGTTTTTT.

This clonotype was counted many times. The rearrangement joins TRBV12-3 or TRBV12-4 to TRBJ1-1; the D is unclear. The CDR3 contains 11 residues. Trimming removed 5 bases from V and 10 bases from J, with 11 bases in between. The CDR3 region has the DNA TGTGCCAGCAGTGTGATCGGAATAGCTTTCTTT. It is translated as CASSVIGIAFF.

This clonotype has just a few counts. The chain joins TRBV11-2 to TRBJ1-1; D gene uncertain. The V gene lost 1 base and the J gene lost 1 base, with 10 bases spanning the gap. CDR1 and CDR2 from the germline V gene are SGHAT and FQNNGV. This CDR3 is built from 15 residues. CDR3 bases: TGTGCCAGCAGCTTAGGAGGCCAAGGGAACACTGAAGCTTTCTTT. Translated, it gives CASSLGGQGNTEAFF.

CDR3: CASSVEYRAYEQYF. The DNA for the CDR3 is TGTGCCAGCAGCGTAGAGTACCGGGCCTACGAGCAGTACTTC. The chain employs TRBV9 and TRBJ2-7; D gene ambiguous. CDR3 size: 14 residues. V was shortened by 0 bases and J by 2 bases, with 9 bases between the two germline ends. The germline CDR1 and CDR2 sequences are SGDLS and YYNGEE.

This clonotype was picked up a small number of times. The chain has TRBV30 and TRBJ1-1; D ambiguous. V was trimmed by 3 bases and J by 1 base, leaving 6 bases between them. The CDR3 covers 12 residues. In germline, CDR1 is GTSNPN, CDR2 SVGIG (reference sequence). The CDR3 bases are TGTGCCTGGAGCCACACGAACACTGAAGCTTTCTTT. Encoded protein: CAWSHTNTEAFF. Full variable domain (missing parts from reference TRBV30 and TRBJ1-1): SQTIHQWPATLVQPVGSPLSLECTVEGTSNPNLYWYRQAAGRGLQLLFYSVGIGQISSEVPQNLSASRPQDRQFILSSKKLLLSDSGFYLCAWSHTNTEAFFGQGTRLTVV.

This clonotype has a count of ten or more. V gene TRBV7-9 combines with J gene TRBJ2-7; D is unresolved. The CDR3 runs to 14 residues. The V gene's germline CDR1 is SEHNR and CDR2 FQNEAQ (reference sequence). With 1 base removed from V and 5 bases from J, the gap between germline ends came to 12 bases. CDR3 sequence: CASSLGESPHEQYF. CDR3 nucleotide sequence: TGTGCCAGCAGCTTAGGGGAATCCCCACACGAGCAGTACTTC.

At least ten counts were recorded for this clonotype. The DNA for the CDR3 is TGTGCCAGCAGCTTAGTGCTAAGCCAAGAGACCCAGTACTTC. Translating it yields CASSLVLSQETQYF. The V gene is TRBV7-9, the J gene TRBJ2-5; D unclear. The germline gives CDR1 SEHNR, CDR2 FQNEAQ (reference sequence). The CDR3 totals 14 residues. Trimming took 1 base from V and 1 from J, leaving 7 bases between them.

Written as DNA, the CDR3 is TGTGCCAGCAGCCCGACTCTCCAAGAGACCCAGTACTTC. It specifies CASSPTLQETQYF. This chain links TRBV9 with TRBJ2-5; D unclear. The CDR3 length is 13 residues. V dropped 4 bases and J dropped 1 base, with 8 bases sitting between them. The germline V gene encodes CDR1 SGDLS and CDR2 YYNGEE.

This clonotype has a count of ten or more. The CDR3 coding sequence is TGTGCCAGCAGCCCGAACTATGGCTACACCTTC. As protein: CASSPNYGYTF. The chain uses TRBV5-5 and TRBJ1-2; D not certain. The V gene lost 4 bases and the J gene lost 2 bases, with 3 bases spanning the gap. Germline V CDR1 and CDR2: SGHKS, YYEKEE (reference sequence). The CDR3 runs to 11 residues.

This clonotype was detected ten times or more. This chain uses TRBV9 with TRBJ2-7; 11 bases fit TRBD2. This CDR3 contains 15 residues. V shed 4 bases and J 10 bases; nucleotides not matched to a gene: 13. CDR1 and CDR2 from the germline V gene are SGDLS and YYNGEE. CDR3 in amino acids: CASSPVGTSGGKQYF. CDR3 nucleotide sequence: TGTGCCAGCAGCCCAGTAGGGACTAGCGGCGGGAAACAGTACTTC. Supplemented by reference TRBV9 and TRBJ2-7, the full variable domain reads DSGVTQTPKHLITATGQRVTLRCSPRSGDLSVYWYQQSLDQGLQFLIQYYNGEERAKGNILERFSAQQFPDLHSELNLSSLELGDSALYFCASSPVGTSGGKQYFGPGTRLTVT.

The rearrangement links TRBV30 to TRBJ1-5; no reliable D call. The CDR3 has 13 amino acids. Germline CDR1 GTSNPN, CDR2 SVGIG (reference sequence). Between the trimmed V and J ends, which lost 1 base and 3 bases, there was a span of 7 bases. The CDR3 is CAWSDGNNQPQHF. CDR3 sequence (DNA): TGTGCCTGGAGTGACGGTAACAATCAGCCCCAGCATTTT.

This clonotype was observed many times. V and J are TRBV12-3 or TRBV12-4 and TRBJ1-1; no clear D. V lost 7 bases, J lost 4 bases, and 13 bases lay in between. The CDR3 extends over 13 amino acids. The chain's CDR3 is CASTLRGVTEAFF. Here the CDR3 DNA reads TGTGCCAGCACCCTCCGAGGTGTCACTGAAGCTTTCTTT.

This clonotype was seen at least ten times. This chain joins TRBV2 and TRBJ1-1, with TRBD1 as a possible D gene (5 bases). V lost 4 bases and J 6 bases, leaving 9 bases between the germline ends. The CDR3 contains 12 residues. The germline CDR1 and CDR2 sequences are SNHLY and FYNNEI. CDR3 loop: CASSVQGAEAFF. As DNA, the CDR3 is TGTGCCAGCAGTGTTCAGGGAGCTGAAGCTTTCTTT.

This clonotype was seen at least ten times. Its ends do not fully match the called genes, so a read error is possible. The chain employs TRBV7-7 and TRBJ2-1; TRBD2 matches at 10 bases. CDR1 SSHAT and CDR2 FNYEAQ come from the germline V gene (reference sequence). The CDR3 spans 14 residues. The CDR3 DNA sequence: TGTGCTAGCAGCCCTAGCGGGAGTATCGATGAGCAGTTCTTC. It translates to CASSPSGSIDEQFF.

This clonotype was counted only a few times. The CDR3 is CASSPGGTGRTEAFF. CDR3 coding DNA: TGCGCCAGCAGCCCTGGAGGGACAGGGAGGACTGAAGCTTTCTTT. The chain employs TRBV5-1 and TRBJ1-1; 9 nucleotides agree with TRBD1. V dropped 4 bases and J dropped 5; count of bases not matched to a gene: 9. This CDR3 is built from 15 residues. In germline, CDR1 is SGHRS, CDR2 YFSETQ.

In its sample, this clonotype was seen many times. The CDR3 bases are TGTGCCTGGAGTAGCAGTAATGTCCACAATGAGCAGTTCTTC. The encoded protein is CAWSSSNVHNEQFF. The chain recombines TRBV30 with TRBJ2-1, with unresolved D. From germline, CDR1 is GTSNPN and CDR2 SVGIG (reference sequence). The CDR3 spans 14 residues. Trimming shortened V by 2 bases and J by 5 bases, and 13 bases separated the two germline ends.

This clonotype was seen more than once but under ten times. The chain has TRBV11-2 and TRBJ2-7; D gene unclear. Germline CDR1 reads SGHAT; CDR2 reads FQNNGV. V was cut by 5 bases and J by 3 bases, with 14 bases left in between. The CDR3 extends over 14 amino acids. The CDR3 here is CASSQGRRSYEQYF. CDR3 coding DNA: TGTGCCAGCAGCCAAGGTAGGCGAAGCTACGAGCAGTACTTC.

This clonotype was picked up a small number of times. The CDR3 nucleotides read TGTGCCAGCAGCCCGCACCGGGACAGGGGCTACGAGCAGTACTTC. Translation gives CASSPHRDRGYEQYF. The chain employs TRBV7-8 and TRBJ2-7, with TRBD1 matching over 10 bases. Trimming removed 5 bases from V and 3 bases from J; junction bases left unmatched: 7. This CDR3 is 15 amino acids long. Germline CDR1 SGHVS, CDR2 FQNEAQ.

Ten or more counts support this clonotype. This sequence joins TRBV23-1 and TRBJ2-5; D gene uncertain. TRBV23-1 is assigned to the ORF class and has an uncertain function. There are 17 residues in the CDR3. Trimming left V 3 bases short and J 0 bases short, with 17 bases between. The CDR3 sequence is CASSHNQDYRYQETQYF. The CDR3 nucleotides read TGCGCCAGCAGTCACAACCAAGATTATCGGTACCAAGAGACCCAGTACTTC.

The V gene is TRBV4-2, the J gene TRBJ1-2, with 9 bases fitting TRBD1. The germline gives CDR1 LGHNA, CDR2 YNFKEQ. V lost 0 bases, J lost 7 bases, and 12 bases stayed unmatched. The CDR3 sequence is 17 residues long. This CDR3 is CASSQDPLGQGQGGYTF. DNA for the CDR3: TGTGCCAGCAGCCAAGATCCATTAGGACAGGGGCAGGGTGGCTACACCTTC.

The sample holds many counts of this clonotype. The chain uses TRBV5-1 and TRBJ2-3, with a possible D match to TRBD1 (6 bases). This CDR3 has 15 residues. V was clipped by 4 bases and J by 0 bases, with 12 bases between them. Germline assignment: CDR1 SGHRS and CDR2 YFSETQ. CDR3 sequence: CASSVQGMSTDTQYF. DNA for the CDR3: TGCGCCAGCAGCGTCCAGGGGATGAGCACAGATACGCAGTATTTT.

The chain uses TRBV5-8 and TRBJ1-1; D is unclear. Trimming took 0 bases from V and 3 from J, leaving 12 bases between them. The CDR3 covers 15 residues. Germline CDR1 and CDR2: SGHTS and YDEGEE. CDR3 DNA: TGTGCCAGCAGCTTGGCTCCGGGTCCGGACACTGAAGCTTTCTTT. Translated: CASSLAPGPDTEAFF.

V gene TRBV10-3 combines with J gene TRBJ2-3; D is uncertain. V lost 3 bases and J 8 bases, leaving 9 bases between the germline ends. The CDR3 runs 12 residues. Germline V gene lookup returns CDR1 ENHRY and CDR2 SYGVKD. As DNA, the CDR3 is TGTGCCATCAGTGATTCCTTGGGTACGCAGTATTTT. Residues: CAISDSLGTQYF.